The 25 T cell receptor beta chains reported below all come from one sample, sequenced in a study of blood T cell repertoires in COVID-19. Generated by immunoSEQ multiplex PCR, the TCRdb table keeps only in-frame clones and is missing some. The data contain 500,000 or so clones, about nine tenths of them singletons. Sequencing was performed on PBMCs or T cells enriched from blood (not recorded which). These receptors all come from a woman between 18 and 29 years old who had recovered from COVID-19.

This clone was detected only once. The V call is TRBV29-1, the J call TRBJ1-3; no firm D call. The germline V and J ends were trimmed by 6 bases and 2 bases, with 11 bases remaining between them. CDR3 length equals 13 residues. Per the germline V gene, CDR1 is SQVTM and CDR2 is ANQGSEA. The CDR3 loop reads CSVMLLAGNTIYF. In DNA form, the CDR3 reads TGCAGCGTCATGCTCCTAGCTGGAAACACCATATATTTT.

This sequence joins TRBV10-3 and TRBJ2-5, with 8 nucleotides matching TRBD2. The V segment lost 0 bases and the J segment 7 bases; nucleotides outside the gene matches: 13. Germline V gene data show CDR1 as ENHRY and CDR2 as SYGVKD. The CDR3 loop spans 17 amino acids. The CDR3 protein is CAISESNTAGGSSTQYF. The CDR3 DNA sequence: TGTGCCATCAGTGAGTCGAATACTGCGGGGGGATCGTCGACCCAGTACTTC.

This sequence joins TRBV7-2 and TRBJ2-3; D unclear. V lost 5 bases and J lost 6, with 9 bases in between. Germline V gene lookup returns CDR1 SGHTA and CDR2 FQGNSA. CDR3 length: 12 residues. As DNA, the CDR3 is TGTGCCAGCAGCCCAGGTACGGATACGCAGTATTTT. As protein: CASSPGTDTQYF. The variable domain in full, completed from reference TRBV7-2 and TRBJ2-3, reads GAGVSQSPSNKVTEKGKDVELRCDPISGHTALYWYRQSLGQGLEFLIYFQGNSAPDKSGLPSDRFSAERTGGSVSTLTIQRTQQEDSAVYLCASSPGTDTQYFGPGTRLTVL.

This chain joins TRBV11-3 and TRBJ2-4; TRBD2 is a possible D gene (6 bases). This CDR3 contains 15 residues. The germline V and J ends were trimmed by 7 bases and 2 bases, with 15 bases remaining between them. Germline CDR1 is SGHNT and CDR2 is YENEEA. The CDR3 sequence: CASTGGPGTKNIQYF. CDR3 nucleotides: TGTGCCAGCACCGGGGGTCCCGGAACCAAAAACATTCAGTACTTC. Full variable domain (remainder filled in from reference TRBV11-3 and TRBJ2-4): EAGVVQSPRYKIIEKKQPVAFWCNPISGHNTLYWYLQNLGQGPELLIRYENEEAVDDSQLPKDRFSAERLKGVDSTLKIQPAELGDSAVYLCASTGGPGTKNIQYFGAGTRLSVL.

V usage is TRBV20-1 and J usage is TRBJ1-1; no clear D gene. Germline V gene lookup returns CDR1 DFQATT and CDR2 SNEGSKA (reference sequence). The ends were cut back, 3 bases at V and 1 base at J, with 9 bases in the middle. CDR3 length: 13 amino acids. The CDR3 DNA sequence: TGCAGTGCTAGTATGAGTCAGAACACTGAAGCTTTCTTT. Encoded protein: CSASMSQNTEAFF.

The CDR3 spells CASSEPRTAHTEAFF. The CDR3 nucleotides read TGTGCCAGCAGTGAGCCGAGGACAGCACACACTGAAGCTTTCTTT. The chain carries TRBV2 and TRBJ1-1; D possibly corresponds to TRBD1 (6 bases). The CDR3 covers 15 residues. Germline V lookup: CDR1 SNHLY, CDR2 FYNNEI. The V end lost 3 bases, the J end lost 3 bases, and 14 bases lay between the germline ends.

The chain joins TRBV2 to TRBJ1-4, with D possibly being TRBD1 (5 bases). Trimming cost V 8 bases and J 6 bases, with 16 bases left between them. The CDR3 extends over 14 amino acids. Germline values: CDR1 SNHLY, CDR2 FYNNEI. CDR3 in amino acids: CASYSGRVHEKLFF. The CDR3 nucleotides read TGTGCCAGCTATTCAGGGCGAGTACATGAAAAACTGTTTTTT.

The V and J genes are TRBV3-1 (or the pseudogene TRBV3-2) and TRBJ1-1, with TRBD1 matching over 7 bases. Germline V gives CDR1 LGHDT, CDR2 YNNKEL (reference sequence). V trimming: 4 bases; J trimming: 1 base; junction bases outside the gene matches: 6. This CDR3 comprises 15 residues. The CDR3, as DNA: TGTGCCAGCAGCCCTCGGACAGGCTCGAACACTGAAGCTTTCTTT. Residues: CASSPRTGSNTEAFF.

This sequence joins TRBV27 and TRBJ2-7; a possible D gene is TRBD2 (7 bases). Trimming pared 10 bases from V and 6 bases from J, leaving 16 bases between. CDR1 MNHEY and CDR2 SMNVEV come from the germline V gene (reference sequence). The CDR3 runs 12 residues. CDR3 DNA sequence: TGTGCCACCAGGACCGGGGGGCGCGAGCAGTACTTC. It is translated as CATRTGGREQYF.

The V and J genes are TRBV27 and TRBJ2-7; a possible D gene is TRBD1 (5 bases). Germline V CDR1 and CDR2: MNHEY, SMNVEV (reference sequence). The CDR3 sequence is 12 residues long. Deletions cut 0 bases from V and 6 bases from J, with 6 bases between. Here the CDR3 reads CASSLSGVEQYF. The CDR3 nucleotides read TGTGCCAGCAGTTTATCAGGGGTCGAGCAGTACTTC.

The CDR3 coding sequence is TGTGCCATCGTGTCTCCTGGAAACACCATATATTTT. This codes for CAIVSPGNTIYF. This chain uses TRBV5-8 with TRBJ1-3; D is ambiguous. Germline V lookup: CDR1 SGHTS, CDR2 YDEGEE. Trimming took 9 bases from V and 2 from J, leaving 9 bases between them. The CDR3 has 12 residues. Variable domain in full (rest from reference TRBV5-8 and TRBJ1-3): EAGVTQSPTHLIKTRGQQATLRCSPISGHTSVYWYQQALGLGLQFLLWYDEGEERNRGNFPPRFSGRQFPNYSSELNVNALELEDSALYLCAIVSPGNTIYFGEGSWLTVV.

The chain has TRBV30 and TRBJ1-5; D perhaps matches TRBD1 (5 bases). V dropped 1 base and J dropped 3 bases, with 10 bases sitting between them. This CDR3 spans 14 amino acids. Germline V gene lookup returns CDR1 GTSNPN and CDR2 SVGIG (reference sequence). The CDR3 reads CAWSAAGLNQPQHF. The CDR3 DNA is TGTGCCTGGAGTGCGGCAGGGCTCAATCAGCCCCAGCATTTT.

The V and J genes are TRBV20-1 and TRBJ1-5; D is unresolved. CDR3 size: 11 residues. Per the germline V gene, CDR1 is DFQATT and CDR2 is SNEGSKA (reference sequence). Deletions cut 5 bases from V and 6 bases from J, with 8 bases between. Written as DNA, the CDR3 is TGCAGTGCTTCGGAGGGTCAGCCCCAGCATTTT. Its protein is CSASEGQPQHF.

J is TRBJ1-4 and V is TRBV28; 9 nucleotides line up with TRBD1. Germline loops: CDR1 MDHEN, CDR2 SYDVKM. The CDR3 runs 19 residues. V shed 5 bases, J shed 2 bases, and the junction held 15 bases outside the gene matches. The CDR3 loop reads CASSLWDRENGRTNEKLFF. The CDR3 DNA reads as TGTGCCAGCAGTCTCTGGGACAGGGAGAATGGAAGGACTAATGAAAAACTGTTTTTT.

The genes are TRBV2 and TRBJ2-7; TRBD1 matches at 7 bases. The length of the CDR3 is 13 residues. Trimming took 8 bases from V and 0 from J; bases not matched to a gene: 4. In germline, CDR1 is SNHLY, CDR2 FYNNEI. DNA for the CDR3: TGTGCCAGCTGGTGGGACAGCTCCTACGAGCAGTACTTC. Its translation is CASWWDSSYEQYF. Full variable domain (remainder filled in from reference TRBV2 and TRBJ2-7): EPEVTQTPSHQVTQMGQEVILRCVPISNHLYFYWYRQILGQKVEFLVSFYNNEISEKSEIFDDQFSVERPDGSNFTLKIRSTKLEDSAMYFCASWWDSSYEQYFGPGTRLTVT.

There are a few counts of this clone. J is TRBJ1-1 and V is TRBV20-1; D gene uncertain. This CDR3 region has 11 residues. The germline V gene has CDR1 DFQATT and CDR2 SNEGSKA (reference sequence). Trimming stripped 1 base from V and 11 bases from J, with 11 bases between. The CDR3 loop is CSARGGRSAFF. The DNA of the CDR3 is TGCAGTGCTAGAGGAGGGCGGTCTGCTTTCTTT.

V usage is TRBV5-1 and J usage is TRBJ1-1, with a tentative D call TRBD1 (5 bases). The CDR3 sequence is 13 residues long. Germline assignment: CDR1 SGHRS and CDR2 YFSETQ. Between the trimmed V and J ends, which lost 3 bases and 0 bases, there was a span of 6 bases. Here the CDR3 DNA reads TGCGCCAGCAGCTCGGACATGAACACTGAAGCTTTCTTT. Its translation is CASSSDMNTEAFF. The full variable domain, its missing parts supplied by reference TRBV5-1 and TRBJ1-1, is KAGVTQTPRYLIKTRGQQVTLSCSPISGHRSVSWYQQTPGQGLQFLFEYFSETQRNKGNFPGRFSGRQFSNSRSEMNVSTLELGDSALYLCASSSDMNTEAFFGQGTRLTVV.

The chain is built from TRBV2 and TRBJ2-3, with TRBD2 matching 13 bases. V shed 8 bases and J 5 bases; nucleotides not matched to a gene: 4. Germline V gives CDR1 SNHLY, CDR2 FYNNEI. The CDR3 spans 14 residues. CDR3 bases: TGTGCCAGCTCACTAGCGGGGGGGCAAGATACGCAGTATTTT. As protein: CASSLAGGQDTQYF.

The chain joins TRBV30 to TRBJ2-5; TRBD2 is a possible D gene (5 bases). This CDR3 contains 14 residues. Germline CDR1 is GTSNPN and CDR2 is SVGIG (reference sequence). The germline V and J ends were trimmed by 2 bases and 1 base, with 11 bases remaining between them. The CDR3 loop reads CAWSYTDFQETQYF. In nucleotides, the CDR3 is TGTGCCTGGAGTTATACGGACTTCCAAGAGACCCAGTACTTC.

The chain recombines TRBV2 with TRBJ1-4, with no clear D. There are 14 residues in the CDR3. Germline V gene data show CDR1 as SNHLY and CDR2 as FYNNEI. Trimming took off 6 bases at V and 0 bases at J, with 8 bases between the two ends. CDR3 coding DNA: TGTGCCAGCAGGGTCAGTTCAACTAATGAAAAACTGTTTTTT. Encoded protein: CASRVSSTNEKLFF.

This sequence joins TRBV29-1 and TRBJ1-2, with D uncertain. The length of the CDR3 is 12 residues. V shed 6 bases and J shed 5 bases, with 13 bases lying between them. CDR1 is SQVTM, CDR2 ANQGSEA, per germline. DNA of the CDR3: TGCAGCGTGGCCCCCGCCACGTATGGCTACACCTTC. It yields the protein CSVAPATYGYTF.

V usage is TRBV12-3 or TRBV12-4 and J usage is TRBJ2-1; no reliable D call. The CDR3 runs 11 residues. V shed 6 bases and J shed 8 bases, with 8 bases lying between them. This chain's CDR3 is CASSKHHEQFF. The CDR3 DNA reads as TGTGCCAGCAGCAAGCACCATGAGCAGTTCTTC.

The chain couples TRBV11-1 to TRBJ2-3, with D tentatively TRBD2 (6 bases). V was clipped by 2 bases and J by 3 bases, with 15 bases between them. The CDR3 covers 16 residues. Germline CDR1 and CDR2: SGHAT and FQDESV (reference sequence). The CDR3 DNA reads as TGTGCCAGCAGCTTAAGAGGAGGGGCGGGGACAGATACGCAGTATTTT. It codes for CASSLRGGAGTDTQYF.

The CDR3 nucleotides read TGTGCCAGCAGTTTAGGGGGAGGTCTAGATTTCTTT. Its protein is CASSLGGGLDFF. The rearrangement links TRBV27 to TRBJ1-1; maybe TRBD1 (5 bases). The CDR3 spans 12 residues. Trimming removed 2 bases at V and 13 bases at J, with 14 bases between. Germline values: CDR1 MNHEY, CDR2 SMNVEV (reference sequence).

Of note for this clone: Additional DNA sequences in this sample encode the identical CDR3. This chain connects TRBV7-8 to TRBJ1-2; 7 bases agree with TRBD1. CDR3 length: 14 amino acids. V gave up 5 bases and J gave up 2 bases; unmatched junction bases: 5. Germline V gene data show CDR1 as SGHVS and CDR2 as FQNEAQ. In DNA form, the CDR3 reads TGTGCCAGCAGCCCTCGGACAGGCAACTATGGCTACACCTTC. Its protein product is CASSPRTGNYGYTF.